This TCR beta chain was recorded in a study of response to subunit inactivated influenza vaccine. TCRdb reanalysed the RT-PCR reads using MiXCR and keeps one entry per CDR3 protein. This sample yields more than 450,000 distinct CDR3 sequences, of which 12% are seen a single time; more than 8.5% belongs to the top ten. The table lists this clonotype with a few counts. This TCR was sampled from a man in his fifties who received an inactivated influenza vaccine. The material sequenced was PBMCs from blood, taken on the day of vaccination.

This CDR3 is CASSHSNIQYF. As DNA, the CDR3 is TGTGCCAGCAGCCACTCCAACATTCAGTACTTC. The chain has TRBV6-2 or TRBV6-3 and TRBJ2-4; D uncertain. Deletions cut 6 bases from V and 7 bases from J, with 7 bases between. Germline V CDR1 and CDR2: MNHEY, SVGEGT. The CDR3 runs 11 residues.